These 29 T cell receptor beta chains were sequenced from one sample in a study of post-analysis software for immune sequencing data. Study results and caveats: A handful of TRBV segments appeared more often in patients than in controls, and TRBV5-6, TRBV5-1 and TRBV20-1 were among these.

Unique molecular identifiers were present in the TCR beta cDNA libraries. TCRdb reprocessed the PCR reads via MiXCR and lists one record per CDR3 protein. The repertoire has hundreds of thousands of distinct CDR3 sequences, under 70% of them found once; the top ten carry 4% to 5.5%. These receptors' targets are unknown. Sequencing used blood. Receptor source: a girl between 10 and 17 years old with multiple sclerosis.

The CDR3 protein is CASSLSQGRYEQYF. CDR3 sequence (DNA): TGCGCCAGCAGCTTATCCCAAGGCCGCTACGAGCAGTACTTC. This sequence joins TRBV5-1 and TRBJ2-7; D remains ambiguous. This CDR3 contains 14 residues. CDR1 and CDR2 from the germline V gene are SGHRS and YFSETQ. Trimming cost V 2 bases and J 3 bases, with 12 bases left between them.

The V call is TRBV5-1, the J call TRBJ2-4; 9 bases match TRBD1. The junction had 6 bases not matched to a gene; V was cut back by 1 base and J by 1 base. There are 17 residues in the CDR3. Germline V gene data show CDR1 as SGHRS and CDR2 as YFSETQ. The CDR3 DNA follows: TGCGCCAGCAGCTTGTACGGACAGGGGAACGCCAAAAACATTCAGTACTTC. Translation gives CASSLYGQGNAKNIQYF.

The V gene is TRBV9, the J gene TRBJ2-7; D perhaps matches TRBD2 (6 bases). TRBJ2-5 explains the end of the DNA better; the J call may be wrong. The V gene's germline CDR1 is SGDLS and CDR2 YYNGEE. The CDR3 spans 14 residues. The CDR3 loop reads CASSVDLGRETQYF. The CDR3, as DNA: TGTGCCAGCAGCGTGGATCTTGGGAGGGAGACCCAGTACTTC.

The chain recombines TRBV10-3 with TRBJ1-2; D remains ambiguous. The CDR3 has 13 amino acids. The germline V and J ends were trimmed by 2 bases and 4 bases, with 8 bases remaining between them. Germline V gene data show CDR1 as ENHRY and CDR2 as SYGVKD. Here the CDR3 reads CAISEDGSYGYTF. The CDR3 DNA follows: TGTGCCATCAGTGAGGACGGGTCCTATGGCTACACCTTC.

Only a few counts were recorded for this clonotype. The chain combines TRBV5-1 with TRBJ2-1, with 7 bases matching TRBD2. Germline CDR1 is SGHRS and CDR2 is YFSETQ. This CDR3 is built from 11 residues. V was pared by 5 bases and J by 9 bases, with 2 bases of the junction left unmatched. This CDR3 is CASSGRGEQFF. In nucleotides, the CDR3 is TGCGCCAGCAGTGGGAGGGGTGAGCAGTTCTTC.

The chain links TRBV9 to TRBJ2-5; 9 nucleotides line up with TRBD2. The germline gives CDR1 SGDLS, CDR2 YYNGEE. J gave up 4 bases and V 4 bases, and 20 bases lay outside the gene matches. This CDR3 spans 19 amino acids. CDR3 nucleotide sequence: TGTGCCAGCAGCCCCTCGCTTTGGTTAGGAGCGGGAGGAGGAGAGACCCAGTACTTC. Translation: CASSPSLWLGAGGGETQYF.

The chain links TRBV4-1 to TRBJ2-7, with D tentatively TRBD2 (5 bases). Trimming took 2 bases from V and 6 from J, leaving 17 bases between them. This CDR3 comprises 15 residues. Germline V gene sequence: CDR1 MGHRA, CDR2 YSYEKL. This chain's CDR3 is CASSQFPDSFLEQYF. The CDR3 DNA follows: TGCGCCAGCAGCCAATTTCCGGACTCCTTCCTCGAGCAGTACTTC.

V gene TRBV20-1 combines with J gene TRBJ1-1; 10 bases are a match to TRBD1. The CDR3 spans 14 residues. The V and J ends lost 3 bases and 3 bases, in that order; junction bases with no gene match: 4. Germline CDR1 and CDR2: DFQATT and SNEGSKA (reference sequence). The CDR3 protein is CSASRDRGDTEAFF. CDR3 coding DNA: TGCAGTGCTAGCCGGGACAGGGGCGACACTGAAGCTTTCTTT.

The sample holds a few counts of this clonotype. This chain uses TRBV4-1 with TRBJ2-6; D unresolved. CDR1 is MGHRA, CDR2 YSYEKL, per germline. This CDR3 is 15 amino acids long. The V gene lost 6 bases and the J gene lost 0 bases, with 9 bases spanning the gap. The CDR3 is CASSFHSSGANVLTF. CDR3 in DNA: TGCGCCAGCAGTTTTCATAGCTCTGGGGCCAACGTCCTGACTTTC.

The chain recombines TRBV5-1 with TRBJ2-7; maybe TRBD2 (6 bases). The V end lost 7 bases, the J end lost 4 bases, and 12 bases lay between the germline ends. Germline V lookup: CDR1 SGHRS, CDR2 YFSETQ. This CDR3 is 12 amino acids long. Here the CDR3 reads CASGPGTYEQYF. Here the CDR3 DNA reads TGCGCCAGCGGGCCAGGGACTTACGAGCAGTACTTC.

The J gene is TRBJ2-7, the V gene TRBV7-9; D might be TRBD1 (5 bases). The CDR3 loop spans 13 amino acids. Deletions cut 4 bases from V and 3 bases from J, with 10 bases between. Germline V gene sequence: CDR1 SEHNR, CDR2 FQNEAQ (reference sequence). This chain's CDR3 is CASSSTVFYEQYF. Written as DNA, the CDR3 is TGTGCCAGCAGCTCGACAGTCTTCTACGAGCAGTACTTC.

V and J are TRBV29-1 and TRBJ1-1, with D maybe TRBD1 (5 bases). V was clipped by 3 bases and J by 2 bases, with 10 bases between them. The germline CDR1 and CDR2 sequences are SQVTM and ANQGSEA. This CDR3 region has 13 residues. The CDR3 loop reads CSVDLQGNTEAFF. The CDR3 DNA reads as TGCAGCGTTGACTTGCAGGGTAACACTGAAGCTTTCTTT.

The rearrangement uses TRBV9 and TRBJ2-3; 15 nucleotides line up with TRBD2. Germline CDR1 and CDR2: SGDLS and YYNGEE. The J segment lost 2 bases and the V segment lost 4 bases, leaving 5 bases of the junction unmatched. This CDR3 is 17 amino acids long. Here the CDR3 reads CASSHGLAGGHTDTQYF. DNA for the CDR3: TGTGCCAGCAGCCATGGACTAGCGGGGGGGCACACAGATACGCAGTATTTT.

This clonotype was observed a handful of times. CDR3 residues: CAISAHTEAFF. DNA of the CDR3: TGTGCCATCAGTGCCCACACTGAAGCTTTCTTT. The V gene is TRBV10-3, the J gene TRBJ1-1; no reliable D call. CDR3 length: 11 amino acids. V lost 4 bases and J lost 3, with 3 bases in between. From germline, CDR1 is ENHRY and CDR2 SYGVKD.

This clonotype was counted ten times or more. V and J are TRBV20-1 and TRBJ2-3; D not certain. V was cut by 3 bases and J by 0 bases, with 4 bases left in between. Germline lookup yields CDR1 DFQATT and CDR2 SNEGSKA (reference sequence). This CDR3 comprises 12 residues. DNA of the CDR3: TGCAGTGCTAGCGGGAGCACAGATACGCAGTATTTT. Translation gives CSASGSTDTQYF.

This clonotype showed up just a few times. The chain joins TRBV29-1 to TRBJ1-2, with a possible D match to TRBD1 (5 bases). The germline CDR1 and CDR2 sequences are SQVTM and ANQGSEA. The V end was cut by 5 bases, the J end by 3 bases, with 13 bases between. This CDR3 contains 13 residues. CDR3 in DNA: TGCAGCGTTAATTCCAGGGTAGACTATGGCTACACCTTC. Protein: CSVNSRVDYGYTF.

This clonotype was observed once. The chain uses TRBV12-3 or TRBV12-4 and TRBJ2-3; TRBD2 matches 8 bases. V lost 8 bases and J lost 4; bases outside the gene matches: 11. The length of the CDR3 is 15 residues. As DNA, the CDR3 is TGTGCCAGCCGGGGGGGCGGGGGGAGCGCAGATACGCAGTATTTT. Its translation is CASRGGGGSADTQYF.

This chain uses TRBV14 with TRBJ2-1; D not certain. Trimming pared 0 bases from V and 5 bases from J, leaving 8 bases between. The CDR3 is 14 amino acids. CDR1 and CDR2 (germline): SGHDN, FVKESK. CDR3 sequence reads: CASSQDHFHNEQFF. The CDR3 DNA is TGTGCCAGCAGCCAAGATCATTTTCACAATGAGCAGTTCTTC.

This clonotype was recorded a few times. The rearrangement joins TRBV12-3 or TRBV12-4 to TRBJ2-5, with a possible D match to TRBD2 (6 bases). CDR3 size: 16 residues. Trimming stripped 5 bases from V and 3 bases from J, with 19 bases between. The DNA of the CDR3 is TGTGCCAGCAGTCCCAGGGTCCCGGGAGTCGAAGAGACCCAGTACTTC. Its protein product is CASSPRVPGVEETQYF.

The chain links TRBV29-1 to TRBJ2-4, with TRBD2 as a possible D gene (7 bases). The CDR3 has 15 amino acids. Trimming cost V 3 bases and J 5 bases, with 17 bases left between them. Germline CDR1 is SQVTM and CDR2 is ANQGSEA. The CDR3 nucleotides read TGCAGCGTTGACCAACCCCTCGGGGGGCAAAACATTCAGTACTTC. This gives the protein CSVDQPLGGQNIQYF.

The J gene is TRBJ2-7, the V gene TRBV9; D gene uncertain. Germline V gene lookup returns CDR1 SGDLS and CDR2 YYNGEE. Trimming cost V 0 bases and J 5 bases, with 6 bases left between them. The CDR3 sequence is 12 residues long. The DNA for the CDR3 is TGTGCCAGCAGCGTAGACGGACACGAGCAGTACTTC. As protein: CASSVDGHEQYF.

The V call is TRBV5-1, the J call TRBJ2-6; D perhaps matches TRBD2 (6 bases). CDR1 and CDR2 (germline): SGHRS, YFSETQ. The CDR3 is 18 amino acids. The V end was cut by 2 bases, the J end by 0 bases, with 15 bases between. The DNA of the CDR3 is TGCGCCAGCAGCTTACGAGGTTCCGGGGGCTCTGGGGCCAACGTCCTGACTTTC. Encoded protein: CASSLRGSGGSGANVLTF.

About this clonotype: Germline is not matched at one junction end, which may reflect a read error. V is TRBV3-1 and J is TRBJ2-7; 9 bases line up with TRBD1. The CDR3 runs to 15 residues. Germline CDR1 and CDR2: LGHDT and YNNKEL (reference sequence). The CDR3 is CASSSRQGVTYEQYF. CDR3 nucleotides: TGTGCCAGCAGCTCCCGACAGGGGGTAACCTACGAACAGTACTTC.

The V gene is TRBV4-1, the J gene TRBJ2-1; 7 positions match TRBD1. Trimming removed 5 bases from V and 7 bases from J; junction bases left unmatched: 5. Germline CDR1 and CDR2: MGHRA and YSYEKL. This CDR3 comprises 13 residues. Written as DNA, the CDR3 is TGCGCCAGCAGCTCGGGACAGCCTAATGAGCAGTTCTTC. Its translation is CASSSGQPNEQFF.

The chain has TRBV9 and TRBJ1-1; weak D call: TRBD1 (5 bases). Trimming removed 0 bases from V and 3 bases from J, with 12 bases in between. The germline CDR1 and CDR2 sequences are SGDLS and YYNGEE. The CDR3 length is 15 residues. The DNA of the CDR3 is TGTGCCAGCAGCGTAGGAGCAGGGAGCGACACTGAAGCTTTCTTT. As protein: CASSVGAGSDTEAFF.

The count of this clonotype is one. The chain couples TRBV11-3 to TRBJ2-5, with 7 bases identical to TRBD1. Germline V gives CDR1 SGHNT, CDR2 YENEEA. The CDR3 runs to 15 residues. V dropped 5 bases and J dropped 3; count of bases not matched to a gene: 9. CDR3 nucleotide sequence: TGTGCCAGCAGCACACACCGGGACAGAGAAGAGACCCAGTACTTC. Encoded protein: CASSTHRDREETQYF.

This clonotype came up a few times. This chain connects TRBV10-3 to TRBJ1-2; no reliable D call. The germline V gene encodes CDR1 ENHRY and CDR2 SYGVKD. This CDR3 comprises 14 residues. The germline V and J ends were trimmed by 0 bases and 4 bases, with 9 bases remaining between them. CDR3 bases: TGTGCCATCAGTGAGTCCCGCGGCATCTATGGCTACACCTTC. As protein: CAISESRGIYGYTF.

This chain links TRBV6-5 with TRBJ2-4, with 7 bases that match TRBD2. The CDR3 sequence is 15 residues long. From germline, CDR1 is MNHEY and CDR2 SVGAGI. V gave up 2 bases and J gave up 4 bases; unmatched junction bases: 5. The CDR3 DNA is TGTGCCAGCAGTTACGGGAGCGGGGTTAAAAACATTCAGTACTTC. Protein: CASSYGSGVKNIQYF.

The chain joins TRBV28 to TRBJ2-1; D gene unclear. The CDR3 length is 13 residues. In germline, CDR1 is MDHEN, CDR2 SYDVKM. Trimming cost V 1 base and J 9 bases, with 10 bases left between them. The CDR3 here is CASSLLNLPEQFF. The DNA for the CDR3 is TGTGCCAGCAGTTTATTAAATCTCCCTGAGCAGTTCTTC.